This T cell receptor beta chain was recovered during a study of blood T cells in healthy people across ages. Study-wide results and limits: Compared with aged donors, long-lived donors showed fewer expanded clones, suggesting selection.

Germline V gene sequence: CDR1 SGHVS, CDR2 FQNEAQ. This CDR3 region has 16 residues. Trimming removed 1 base from V and 6 bases from J, with 18 bases in between. Every donor contributed approximately 10 milliliters of peripheral blood by blood draw. Next came a second PCR, run for roughly 6 to 11 cycles, which used a sample-barcoded 5' primer along with a J-beta primer mix. TCRdb analysed the 5' RACE reads with MiXCR anew, one entry per CDR3 protein. This sample yields about 780,000 distinct CDR3 sequences, of which roughly 25% are seen a single time; roughly 3.1% belongs to the top ten. Points on this clonotype: The antigen is not known.

These data also featured in a second study, about T cells of mothers and their children. That work states: Nine systemically healthy Caucasian donors: three mothers, six children.

The sequencing sample was made of blood. The chain uses TRBV7-8 and TRBJ1-2; D might be TRBD1 (5 bases). The source of this sequence is a boy younger than 18 in good health. CDR3 region: CASSLGIGGGGDGYTF. The CDR3 coding sequence is TGTGCCAGCAGCTTAGGGATAGGTGGGGGAGGGGATGGCTACACCTTC.